This TCR beta chain comes out of a study of tumor-infiltrating lymphocytes in primary liver carcinoma. CDR1 is MNHNS, CDR2 SASEGT, per germline. Between the trimmed V and J ends, which lost 11 bases and 0 bases, there was a span of 18 bases. The CDR3 consists of 15 residues. Constant-region priming of about 520 ng total RNA yielded TCR beta cDNA. Three nested multiplex PCR rounds of slightly modified ARM-PCR generated TCR beta libraries. The first two PCR rounds, around 11 cycles each, used TRBV1-TRBV30 forward primers and a C-beta reverse primer. TCRdb reanalysed the multiplex PCR reads using MiXCR and keeps one entry per CDR3 protein. This table has approximately 330,000 distinct CDR3 sequences, about 61% appearing once. Study results and limitations: Tumor-adjacent and tumor-blood pairs showed less overlap than tumor region pairs. Top-250-clone fractions were significantly higher in tumors than in blood (p = 0.039).

Unsorted whole blood supplied the blood RNA, and germline DNA was isolated too. Every patient had chronic HBV infection and was treatment-naive. Preoperatively, roughly 4.1 milliliters of peripheral blood were collected. Points on this clonotype: Its antigen is unidentified.

The receptor's source is a man aged 35-49 years with primary liver carcinoma and hepatitis B virus infection. Sequences were obtained from peripheral blood. J is TRBJ2-3 and V is TRBV6-1; a possible D gene is TRBD1 (6 bases). In DNA form, the CDR3 reads TGTGCCGGCTGGGGGCGGGTGTCTAGCACAGATACGCAGTATTTT. It specifies CAGWGRVSSTDTQYF.